The next 3 T cell receptor beta chains were all read from a single sample in a study of cytomegalovirus exposure and HLA in healthy donors. Primers: 60 Vbeta forward and 13 Jbeta reverse. The table came from immunoSEQ multiplex PCR; TCRdb's copy has only in-frame clones and leaves some out. The profile shows 65,000 to 95,000 clones, roughly four fifths of them singletons. The sequenced material came from PBMCs. These receptors all come from a human donor in good health.

This clone was detected only once. This chain uses TRBV7-6 with TRBJ2-7; 8 bases match TRBD1. CDR1 and CDR2 from the germline V gene are SGHVS and FNYEAQ. Trimming at V came to 4 bases and at J to 3 bases, leaving 8 bases not matched to a gene. This CDR3 contains 15 residues. The CDR3 DNA sequence: TGTGCCAGCAGCTCAACCGCCGACAGGGGCTACGAGCAGTACTTC. This encodes CASSSTADRGYEQYF.

The chain combines TRBV6-1 with TRBJ1-6; D unresolved. CDR1 and CDR2 (germline): MNHNS, SASEGT. This CDR3 contains 12 residues. V was pared by 5 bases and J by 12 bases, with 11 bases between. The CDR3 DNA reads as TGTGCCAGCAGTTTGGAGGGTGAACCCCTCCACTTT. It translates to CASSLEGEPLHF.

This chain uses TRBV19 with TRBJ1-1; TRBD1 is a possible D gene (6 bases). Trimming took off 1 base at V and 8 bases at J, with 14 bases between the two ends. Germline V gene sequence: CDR1 LNHDA, CDR2 SQIVND (reference sequence). This CDR3 region has 14 residues. The CDR3 DNA reads as TGTGCCAGTAGTATAGGCGGGGGGGGCCCCGAAGCTTTCTTT. This gives the protein CASSIGGGGPEAFF. Together with reference TRBV19 and TRBJ1-1, the CDR3 gives the full variable domain: DGGITQSPKYLFRKEGQNVTLSCEQNLNHDAMYWYRQDPGQGLRLIYYSQIVNDFQKGDIAEGYSVSREKKESFPLTVTSAQKNPTAFYLCASSIGGGGPEAFFGQGTRLTVV.